These 17 T cell receptor beta chains share one sample of origin, sequenced in a study of OX40 agonist ivuxolimab in advanced cancers. The protocol was immunoSEQ multiplex PCR, while the TCRdb copy is restricted to in-frame clones and leaves out a portion. The profile shows roughly 76,000 clones, about 91% of them singletons. Sequencing was performed on CD4+ or CD8+ T cells sorted from blood, taken in a trial of the OX40 agonist ivuxolimab. These receptors were taken from an adult with an advanced solid tumor such as melanoma, head and neck, liver or kidney cancer.

The J gene is TRBJ2-6, the V gene TRBV30, with D uncertain. The CDR3 consists of 15 residues. V was trimmed by 2 bases and J by 0 bases, leaving 8 bases between them. Looked up from germline, CDR1 is GTSNPN and CDR2 is SVGIG (reference sequence). This CDR3 is CAWSTYTSGANVLTF. The CDR3 nucleotides are TGTGCCTGGAGTACTTACACCTCTGGGGCCAACGTCCTGACTTTC.

The chain links TRBV30 to TRBJ1-2; 10 nucleotides match TRBD1. Germline V gene lookup returns CDR1 GTSNPN and CDR2 SVGIG (reference sequence). Trimming took 7 bases from V and 6 from J; bases not matched to a gene: 8. CDR3 length: 13 residues. This chain's CDR3 is CAFRTGGGNGYTF. The CDR3 DNA is TGTGCCTTCCGGACAGGGGGTGGAAATGGCTACACCTTC.

The chain couples TRBV5-1 to TRBJ2-7; 13 positions agree with TRBD2. V trimming: 3 bases; J trimming: 2 bases; junction bases outside the gene matches: 8. The CDR3 spans 17 residues. Germline V gene sequence: CDR1 SGHRS, CDR2 YFSETQ. The CDR3, as DNA: TGCGCCAGCAGCTCTTTTACTAGCGGGAGGGCCACCTACGAGCAGTACTTC. Its translation is CASSSFTSGRATYEQYF.

The genes are TRBV18 and TRBJ2-4; D gene uncertain. Between the trimmed V and J ends, which lost 2 bases and 9 bases, there was a span of 11 bases. The germline gives CDR1 KGHSH, CDR2 LQKENI. The CDR3 is 13 amino acids. The CDR3 sequence: CASSPSLGGIQYF. DNA for the CDR3: TGTGCCAGCTCACCAAGCCTAGGTGGCATTCAGTACTTC.

This chain joins TRBV6-6 and TRBJ2-7, with 7 bases that match TRBD1. The CDR3 covers 14 residues. The germline V gene encodes CDR1 MNHNY and CDR2 SVGAGI (reference sequence). The V and J ends lost 5 bases and 3 bases, in that order; junction bases with no gene match: 7. The CDR3 loop reads CASSSLWDSYEQYF. DNA of the CDR3: TGTGCCAGCAGTAGCCTTTGGGACAGCTACGAGCAGTACTTC.

The rearrangement uses TRBV28 and TRBJ2-7, with 10 bases fitting TRBD2. V was clipped by 5 bases and J by 3 bases; unmatched bases: 10. Germline lookup yields CDR1 MDHEN and CDR2 SYDVKM. The CDR3 covers 16 residues. CDR3 amino acids: CASSPAGTSVFYEQYF. Here the CDR3 DNA reads TGTGCCAGCAGTCCGGCCGGGACTAGCGTTTTCTACGAGCAGTACTTC.

This chain uses TRBV5-1 with TRBJ2-2, with D perhaps TRBD1 or TRBD2 (5 bases each). CDR3 length: 15 amino acids. Germline V gives CDR1 SGHRS, CDR2 YFSETQ. The V gene lost 4 bases and the J gene lost 0 bases, with 10 bases spanning the gap. CDR3 sequence: CASSQGPSNTGELFF. In DNA, the CDR3 is TGCGCCAGCAGCCAGGGACCTTCGAACACCGGGGAGCTGTTTTTT.

The chain carries TRBV19 and TRBJ2-5; D tentatively reads TRBD1 or TRBD2 (5 bases each). CDR3 length: 15 amino acids. Trimming cost V 5 bases and J 5 bases, with 18 bases left between them. The V gene's germline CDR1 is LNHDA and CDR2 SQIVND (reference sequence). The CDR3 DNA reads TGTGCCAGTAGTGCCGGGACCACTAAAAGGGAGACCCAGTACTTC. Protein product: CASSAGTTKRETQYF.

The chain employs TRBV6-5 and TRBJ2-5, with 8 nucleotides matching TRBD1. The CDR3 covers 13 residues. The V gene's germline CDR1 is MNHEY and CDR2 SVGAGI. V shed 5 bases and J 7 bases; nucleotides not matched to a gene: 6. The CDR3 DNA is TGTGCCAGCAGTACGACAGGGGTTGGGACCCAGTACTTC. Protein product: CASSTTGVGTQYF.

The chain combines TRBV7-8 with TRBJ2-7; 7 bases align to TRBD2. J lost 3 bases, V lost 3 bases, and 11 bases had no gene match. The CDR3 has 16 amino acids. Germline CDR1 SGHVS, CDR2 FQNEAQ. The DNA for the CDR3 is TGTGCCAGCAGCTTTAGGGAGCGGGAAAAAATCTACGAGCAGTACTTC. This codes for CASSFREREKIYEQYF. Full variable domain (missing parts from reference TRBV7-8 and TRBJ2-7): GAGVSQSPRYKVAKRGQDVALRCDPISGHVSLFWYQQALGQGPEFLTYFQNEAQLDKSGLPSDRFFAERPEGSVSTLKIQRTQQEDSAVYLCASSFREREKIYEQYFGPGTRLTVT.

The CDR3 protein is CASSTRTSGSLNTGELFF. CDR3 coding DNA: TGTGCCAGTAGTACTAGGACTAGCGGGAGCCTCAACACCGGGGAGCTGTTTTTT. V usage is TRBV19 and J usage is TRBJ2-2, with TRBD2 matching over 13 bases. Per germline, CDR1 LNHDA and CDR2 SQIVND (reference sequence). V was clipped by 4 bases and J by 2 bases; unmatched bases: 7. This CDR3 contains 18 residues.

The rearrangement links TRBV11-3 to TRBJ2-2; TRBD2 matches 12 bases. The CDR3 extends over 16 amino acids. Per the germline V gene, CDR1 is SGHNT and CDR2 is YENEEA. With V trimmed by 5 bases and J by 4 bases, 5 bases remained unmatched. CDR3 coding DNA: TGTGCCAGCAGCAAAGGACTAGCGGGACCCACCGGGGAGCTGTTTTTT. It is translated as CASSKGLAGPTGELFF.

The rearrangement links TRBV10-3 to TRBJ2-5; 10 bases map to TRBD1. The CDR3 is made up of 13 amino acids. J gave up 3 bases and V 10 bases, and 5 bases lay outside the gene matches. Germline values: CDR1 ENHRY, CDR2 SYGVKD. The CDR3 DNA sequence: TGTGCCACCTCCGGGACAGGGGAAGAGACCCAGTACTTC. As protein: CATSGTGEETQYF.

The chain links TRBV6-1 to TRBJ2-7; no clear D gene. V was clipped by 7 bases and J by 5 bases, with 12 bases between them. The CDR3 runs 12 residues. From germline, CDR1 is MNHNS and CDR2 SASEGT. For the CDR3, the DNA is TGTGCCAGCAAGTACCTCGCCGACGAGCAGTACTTC. It yields the protein CASKYLADEQYF.

The chain carries TRBV9 and TRBJ1-1; no clear D gene. CDR3 size: 15 residues. CDR1 and CDR2 from the germline V gene are SGDLS and YYNGEE. V was clipped by 3 bases and J by 3 bases, with 15 bases between them. The CDR3 loop is CASSARVGKYTEAFF. As DNA, the CDR3 is TGTGCCAGCAGCGCGCGGGTGGGGAAGTACACTGAAGCTTTCTTT.

This clone was seen a handful of times. The chain couples TRBV5-1 to TRBJ2-4; 8 nucleotides line up with TRBD1. J lost 5 bases, V lost 3 bases, and 7 bases had no gene match. CDR3 length: 15 residues. Germline values: CDR1 SGHRS, CDR2 YFSETQ. The CDR3 region is CASSSIPTGENIQYF. The CDR3 coding sequence is TGCGCCAGCAGCTCTATACCGACAGGGGAAAACATTCAGTACTTC.

V usage is TRBV11-3 and J usage is TRBJ2-7; D gene ambiguous. CDR1 is SGHNT, CDR2 YENEEA, per germline. V was shortened by 1 base and J by 0 bases, with 7 bases between the two germline ends. The CDR3 extends over 14 amino acids. This chain's CDR3 is CASSLGSSSYEQYF. The CDR3 nucleotides are TGTGCCAGCAGCTTAGGGTCGAGCTCCTACGAGCAGTACTTC.